The 16 T cell receptor beta chains listed next were all sequenced from one sample in a study of blood T cell repertoires in COVID-19. The table came from immunoSEQ multiplex PCR; TCRdb's copy has only in-frame clones and leaves some out. The data hold some 200,000 clones, with over 80% observed a single time. The material sequenced was peripheral blood. The receptors shown here come from a woman aged 40 to 50 with acute or convalescent COVID-19.

The rearrangement joins TRBV5-1 to TRBJ2-7; D is undetermined. The germline V gene encodes CDR1 SGHRS and CDR2 YFSETQ. The V end lost 2 bases, the J end lost 2 bases, and 11 bases lay between the germline ends. The CDR3 extends over 14 amino acids. The CDR3 DNA sequence: TGCGCCAGCAGCTTAACCCGCGGCCCCTACGAGCAGTACTTC. It specifies CASSLTRGPYEQYF.

This chain uses TRBV6-5 with TRBJ1-1; D perhaps matches TRBD1 (5 bases). Germline V gives CDR1 MNHEY, CDR2 SVGAGI. V was cut by 10 bases and J by 4 bases, with 10 bases left in between. This CDR3 comprises 11 residues. DNA of the CDR3: TGTGCCACCGGGGGTCGCACTGAAGCTTTCTTT. It codes for CATGGRTEAFF.

This clone turned up a few times. The chain employs TRBV24-1 and TRBJ2-1, with 9 positions matching TRBD1. V dropped 4 bases and J dropped 7; count of bases not matched to a gene: 10. The CDR3 consists of 16 residues. CDR1 is KGHDR, CDR2 SFDVKD, per germline. DNA for the CDR3: TGTGCCACCAGTGACACCGGGACAGGGAGGGGAAATGAGCAGTTCTTC. Protein sequence: CATSDTGTGRGNEQFF.

V usage is TRBV5-5 and J usage is TRBJ1-1; no clear D gene. Looked up from germline, CDR1 is SGHKS and CDR2 is YYEKEE (reference sequence). The CDR3 contains 14 residues. Trimming took 0 bases from V and 6 from J, leaving 12 bases between them. The CDR3 loop is CASSLGSGVSEAFF. The CDR3 coding sequence is TGTGCCAGCAGCTTGGGTTCCGGGGTTTCTGAAGCTTTCTTT. Based on the CDR3 plus reference TRBV5-5 and TRBJ1-1, the full variable domain is DAGVTQSPTHLIKTRGQQVTLRCSPISGHKSVSWYQQVLGQGPQFIFQYYEKEERGRGNFPDRFSARQFPNYSSELNVNALLLGDSALYLCASSLGSGVSEAFFGQGTRLTVV.

The chain combines TRBV6-1 with TRBJ1-5, with 7 positions matching TRBD1. Germline V gene lookup returns CDR1 MNHNS and CDR2 SASEGT. V was pared by 7 bases and J by 6 bases, with 6 bases of the junction left unmatched. The CDR3 sequence is 13 residues long. This CDR3 is CASTDRVRQPQHF. The CDR3 DNA sequence: TGTGCCAGCACCGACAGGGTTCGTCAGCCCCAGCATTTT.

This clone has more than one count but fewer than ten. CDR3 nucleotides: TGTGCCAGTAGCCCCAGGCTAGCGGGAGGAAACATTCAGTACTTC. It yields the protein CASSPRLAGGNIQYF. The chain couples TRBV19 to TRBJ2-4; 11 positions agree with TRBD2. Germline CDR1 and CDR2: LNHDA and SQIVND (reference sequence). This CDR3 comprises 15 residues. V shed 6 bases, J shed 6 bases, and the junction held 7 bases outside the gene matches.

This chain connects TRBV10-3 to TRBJ2-1; maybe TRBD1 (5 bases). The CDR3 length is 12 residues. Germline lookup yields CDR1 ENHRY and CDR2 SYGVKD. V was shortened by 5 bases and J by 6 bases, with 8 bases between the two germline ends. The CDR3 loop reads CAISRTSNEQFF. The CDR3 DNA reads as TGTGCCATCAGTAGGACATCCAATGAGCAGTTCTTC.

The V and J genes are TRBV4-1 and TRBJ1-6, with a tentative D call TRBD1 (5 bases). Looked up from germline, CDR1 is MGHRA and CDR2 is YSYEKL. Deletions cut 1 base from V and 6 bases from J, with 13 bases between. CDR3 size: 16 residues. The CDR3 region has the DNA TGCGCCAGCAGCCAAGCATTGAGGGGAGGTAATTCACCCCTCCACTTT. This sequence encodes CASSQALRGGNSPLHF.

V usage is TRBV5-1 and J usage is TRBJ2-2; possible D gene TRBD1, 6 bases. V shed 0 bases and J shed 5 bases, with 14 bases lying between them. CDR1 and CDR2 (germline): SGHRS, YFSETQ. This CDR3 contains 16 residues. CDR3 region: CASSLAPTGNTGELFF. Written as DNA, the CDR3 is TGCGCCAGCAGCTTGGCTCCCACAGGGAATACCGGGGAGCTGTTTTTT. Filled out from reference TRBV5-1 and TRBJ2-2, the complete variable domain reads KAGVTQTPRYLIKTRGQQVTLSCSPISGHRSVSWYQQTPGQGLQFLFEYFSETQRNKGNFPGRFSGRQFSNSRSEMNVSTLELGDSALYLCASSLAPTGNTGELFFGEGSRLTVL.

CDR3 nucleotide sequence: TGTGCCACCAGTGATCCGAGGTTAGGGGACAATGAGCAGTTCTTC. Protein product: CATSDPRLGDNEQFF. V is TRBV24-1 and J is TRBJ2-1; TRBD1 might be the D (5 bases). Germline-derived CDR1 and CDR2 are KGHDR and SFDVKD. Between the trimmed V and J ends, which lost 3 bases and 5 bases, there was a span of 13 bases. CDR3 length: 15 amino acids.

As DNA, the CDR3 is TGTGCCAGCAGCCAAGGGGGGACAGGGTTTGCATATGGCTACACCTTC. Translated, it gives CASSQGGTGFAYGYTF. The V and J genes are TRBV4-2 and TRBJ1-2, with 9 bases aligning to TRBD1. This CDR3 spans 16 amino acids. The V and J ends lost 1 base and 5 bases, in that order; junction bases with no gene match: 8. CDR1 is LGHNA and CDR2 is YNFKEQ in the germline V gene.

Of note for this clone: Other DNA sequences from this sample encode an identical CDR3 as well. The gene calls are TRBV3-1 (or the pseudogene TRBV3-2) and TRBJ1-2; no definite D call. V was pared by 2 bases and J by 8 bases, with 9 bases between. The CDR3 spans 12 residues. Germline CDR1 LGHDT, CDR2 YNNKEL (reference sequence). The CDR3 is CASSQRGSGYTF. The CDR3 DNA reads TGTGCCAGCAGCCAACGGGGAAGCGGCTACACCTTC.

The V and J genes are TRBV20-1 and TRBJ1-5, with D possibly TRBD1 on 5 matching bases. The CDR3 loop spans 11 amino acids. Germline V gene lookup returns CDR1 DFQATT and CDR2 SNEGSKA (reference sequence). V lost 2 bases, J lost 7 bases, and 6 bases lay in between. The CDR3 spells CSARKGQPQHF. CDR3 sequence (DNA): TGCAGTGCTAGAAAGGGGCAGCCCCAGCATTTT.

In DNA, the CDR3 is TGCGCCAGCAGCTTGTTAGACAGGGGGCAAGAGACCCAGTACTTC. Translating gives CASSLLDRGQETQYF. The chain is built from TRBV5-1 and TRBJ2-5; 9 bases are a match to TRBD1. The ends lost 1 base at V and 2 bases at J; junction bases unmatched: 3. Germline CDR1 is SGHRS and CDR2 is YFSETQ. The CDR3 covers 15 residues.

The chain is built from TRBV11-2 and TRBJ2-7; tentatively, D is TRBD2 (6 bases). Trimming shortened V by 1 base and J by 7 bases, and 14 bases separated the two germline ends. The CDR3 length is 14 residues. CDR1 SGHAT and CDR2 FQNNGV come from the germline V gene. The CDR3 here is CASSLATTSWEQYF. The DNA for the CDR3 is TGTGCCAGCAGCTTAGCCACCACTAGCTGGGAGCAGTACTTC.

This sequence joins TRBV11-1 and TRBJ2-7; 7 bases are shared with TRBD1. V lost 1 base and J lost 1; bases outside the gene matches: 4. CDR3 length: 15 amino acids. CDR1 is SGHAT, CDR2 FQDESV, per germline (reference sequence). The CDR3 spells CASSLVGDSSYEQYF. CDR3 DNA sequence: TGTGCCAGCAGCTTAGTCGGGGACAGTTCCTACGAGCAGTACTTC. The variable domain in full, with the rest retrieved from reference TRBV11-1 and TRBJ2-7, is EAEVAQSPRYKITEKSQAVAFWCDPISGHATLYWYRQILGQGPELLVQFQDESVVDDSQLPKDRFSAERLKGVDSTLKIQPAELGDSAMYLCASSLVGDSSYEQYFGPGTRLTVT.